This TCR beta chain was observed in a study of healthy donors' naive CD4 and CD8 T cells. A word on this clonotype: The antigen is unknown.

TCR libraries were built from 450 to 650 ng of total RNA by linear amplification. TCRdb itself ran the reads through MiXCR, one entry per CDR3 protein. Here the sample spans about 200,000 distinct CDR3 sequences, over 60% being singletons. The study, taken as a whole, reports: Positive CDR3 charge linked to CD4+ cells, negative to CD8+ cells.

CDR3 length: 13 residues. V dropped 7 bases and J dropped 7 bases, with 19 bases sitting between them. Per the germline V gene, CDR1 is SQVTM and CDR2 is ANQGSEA. V and J are TRBV29-1 and TRBJ1-1, with TRBD1 as a possible D gene (5 bases). This clonotype originated in a pool of human donors in good health; the sample pools cells from several healthy donors. The specimen sequenced was naive CD4+ and CD8+ T cells sorted from blood, pooled from several donors. This CDR3 reads CSAEAGSNVEAFF. CDR3 bases: TGCAGCGCTGAGGCAGGGAGCAACGTTGAAGCTTTCTTT.